This T cell receptor (beta chain) emerged from a study of control samples from healthy donors and cancer patients. Assay used: immunoSEQ multiplex PCR; TCRdb lists only in-frame clones, some missing. The repertoire has some 80,000 clones, about 90% of them found once; the top ten carry under 2%. Material for sequencing was PBMCs. The sequence was collected from a woman between 55 and 75 years old with head and neck cancer.

The CDR3: CASRLTSTDTQYF. In DNA form, the CDR3 reads TGTGCCAGCAGACTAACTAGCACAGATACGCAGTATTTT. V and J are TRBV4-2 and TRBJ2-3; D gene unclear. The germline CDR1 and CDR2 sequences are LGHNA and YNFKEQ. CDR3 length equals 13 residues. V lost 6 bases, J lost 0 bases, and 7 bases lay in between.